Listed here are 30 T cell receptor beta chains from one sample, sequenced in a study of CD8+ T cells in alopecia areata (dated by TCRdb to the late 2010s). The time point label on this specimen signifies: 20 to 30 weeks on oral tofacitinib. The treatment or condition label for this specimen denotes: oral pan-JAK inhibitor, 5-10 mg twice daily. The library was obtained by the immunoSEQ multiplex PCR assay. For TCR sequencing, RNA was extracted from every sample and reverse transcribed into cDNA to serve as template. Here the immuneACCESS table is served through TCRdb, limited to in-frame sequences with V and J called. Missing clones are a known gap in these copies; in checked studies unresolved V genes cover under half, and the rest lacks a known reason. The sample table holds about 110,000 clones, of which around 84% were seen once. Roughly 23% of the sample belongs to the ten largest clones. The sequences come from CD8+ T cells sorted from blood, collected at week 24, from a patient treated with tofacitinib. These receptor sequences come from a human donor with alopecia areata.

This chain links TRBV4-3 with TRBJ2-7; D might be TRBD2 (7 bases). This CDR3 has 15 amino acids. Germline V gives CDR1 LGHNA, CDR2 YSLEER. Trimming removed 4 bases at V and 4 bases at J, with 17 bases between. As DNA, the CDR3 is TGCGCCAGCAGCCCCCGAGGGGCGGGGGCTTACGAGCAGTACTTC. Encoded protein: CASSPRGAGAYEQYF.

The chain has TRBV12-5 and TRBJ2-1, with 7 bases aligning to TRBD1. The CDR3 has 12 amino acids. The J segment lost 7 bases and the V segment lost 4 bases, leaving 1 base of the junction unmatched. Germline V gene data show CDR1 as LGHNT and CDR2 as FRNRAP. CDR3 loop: CASGSQGNEQFF. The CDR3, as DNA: TGTGCTAGTGGTTCACAGGGGAATGAGCAGTTCTTC.

CDR3 DNA: TGTGCCAGCAGTTTCCTTGGGCCCCAGAGTACGCAGTATTTT. Residues: CASSFLGPQSTQYF. The chain recombines TRBV25-1 with TRBJ2-3; D is unresolved. The CDR3 has 14 residues. Trimming stripped 5 bases from V and 8 bases from J, with 17 bases between. Germline values: CDR1 MGHDK, CDR2 SYGVNS.

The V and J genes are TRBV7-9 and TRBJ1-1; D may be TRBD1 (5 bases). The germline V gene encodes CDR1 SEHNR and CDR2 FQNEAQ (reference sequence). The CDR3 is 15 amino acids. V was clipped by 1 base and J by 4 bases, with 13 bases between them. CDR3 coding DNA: TGTGCCAGCAGCTTAGTGCGTGGGGGGAGCACTGAAGCTTTCTTT. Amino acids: CASSLVRGGSTEAFF.

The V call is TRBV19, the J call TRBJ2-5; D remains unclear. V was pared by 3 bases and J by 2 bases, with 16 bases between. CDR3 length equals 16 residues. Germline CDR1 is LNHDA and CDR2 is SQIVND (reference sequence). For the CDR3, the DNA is TGTGCCAGTAGTATGCGCCTCACCGACCTACAAGAGACCCAGTACTTC. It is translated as CASSMRLTDLQETQYF.

CDR3 sequence (DNA): TGTGCCAGCAGCGTAGCAAAAGATACGCAGTATTTT. This sequence encodes CASSVAKDTQYF. This chain joins TRBV9 and TRBJ2-3; D gene uncertain. V was pared by 0 bases and J by 5 bases, with 4 bases between. The germline gives CDR1 SGDLS, CDR2 YYNGEE. This CDR3 region has 12 residues.

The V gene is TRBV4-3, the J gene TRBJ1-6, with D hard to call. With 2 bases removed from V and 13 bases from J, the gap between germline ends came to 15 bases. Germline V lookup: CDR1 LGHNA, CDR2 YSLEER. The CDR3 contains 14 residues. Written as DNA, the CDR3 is TGCGCCAGCAGCCAAAATTCTTCTCCAAGGCCCCTCCACTTT. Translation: CASSQNSSPRPLHF.

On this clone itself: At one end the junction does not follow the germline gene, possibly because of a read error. The CDR3 DNA sequence: TGTGCCAGCACTTACTCGGGCGCAAACTATGGCTACACCTTC. It is translated as CASTYSGANYGYTF. The rearrangement uses TRBV6-6 and TRBJ1-2; D gene unclear. CDR3 length: 14 amino acids. Germline V gives CDR1 MNHNY, CDR2 SVGAGI (reference sequence).

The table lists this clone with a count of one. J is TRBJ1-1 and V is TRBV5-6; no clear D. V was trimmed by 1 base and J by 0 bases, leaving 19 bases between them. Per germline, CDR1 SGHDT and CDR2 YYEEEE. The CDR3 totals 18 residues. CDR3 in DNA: TGTGCCAGCAGCTTGTATGCGGTTTCGCCAAGAATGAACACTGAAGCTTTCTTT. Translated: CASSLYAVSPRMNTEAFF.

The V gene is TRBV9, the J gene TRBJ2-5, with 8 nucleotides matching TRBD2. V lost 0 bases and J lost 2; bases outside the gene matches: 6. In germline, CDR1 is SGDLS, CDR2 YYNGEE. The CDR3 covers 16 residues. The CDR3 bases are TGTGCCAGCAGCGTAGACCCAGCGGGGGCACAAGAGACCCAGTACTTC. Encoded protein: CASSVDPAGAQETQYF.

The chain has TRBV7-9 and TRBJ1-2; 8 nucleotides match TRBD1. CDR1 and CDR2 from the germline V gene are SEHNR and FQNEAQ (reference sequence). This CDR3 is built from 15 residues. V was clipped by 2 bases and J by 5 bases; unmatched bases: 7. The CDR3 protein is CASSLSSGTGYGYTF. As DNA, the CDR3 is TGTGCCAGCAGCTTATCATCAGGGACAGGATATGGCTACACCTTC.

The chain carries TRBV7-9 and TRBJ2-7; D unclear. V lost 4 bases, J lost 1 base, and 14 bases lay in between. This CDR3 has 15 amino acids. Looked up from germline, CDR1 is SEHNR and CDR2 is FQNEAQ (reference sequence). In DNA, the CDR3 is TGTGCCAGCAGCTCACCCCCGGACGGGTCCTACGAGCAGTACTTC. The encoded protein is CASSSPPDGSYEQYF.

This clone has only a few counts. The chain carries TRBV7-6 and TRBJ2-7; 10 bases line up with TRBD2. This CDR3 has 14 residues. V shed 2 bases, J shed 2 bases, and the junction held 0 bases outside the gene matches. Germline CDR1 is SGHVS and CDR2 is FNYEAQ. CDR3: CASSLLAGAYEQYF. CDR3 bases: TGTGCCAGCAGCTTACTAGCGGGGGCCTACGAGCAGTACTTC.

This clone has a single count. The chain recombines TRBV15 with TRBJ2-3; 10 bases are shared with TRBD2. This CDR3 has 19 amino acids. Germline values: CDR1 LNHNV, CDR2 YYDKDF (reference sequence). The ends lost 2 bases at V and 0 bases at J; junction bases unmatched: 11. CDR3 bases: TGTGCCACCAGCAGATCGACCTACGGGACTAGCGAGAGCACAGATACGCAGTATTTT. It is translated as CATSRSTYGTSESTDTQYF.

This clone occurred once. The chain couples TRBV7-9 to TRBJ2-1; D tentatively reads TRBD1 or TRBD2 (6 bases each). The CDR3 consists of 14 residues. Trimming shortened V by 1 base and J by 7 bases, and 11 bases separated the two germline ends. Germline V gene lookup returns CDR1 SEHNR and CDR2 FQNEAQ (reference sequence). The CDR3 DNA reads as TGTGCCAGCAGCTTAGGGGGGGCCTGGAATGAGCAGTTCTTC. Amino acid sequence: CASSLGGAWNEQFF.

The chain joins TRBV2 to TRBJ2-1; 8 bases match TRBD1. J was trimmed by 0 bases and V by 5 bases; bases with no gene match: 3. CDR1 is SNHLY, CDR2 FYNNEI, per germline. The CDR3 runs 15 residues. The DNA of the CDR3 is TGTGCCAGCAGTCACAGGGGGAACTCCTACAATGAGCAGTTCTTC. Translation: CASSHRGNSYNEQFF.

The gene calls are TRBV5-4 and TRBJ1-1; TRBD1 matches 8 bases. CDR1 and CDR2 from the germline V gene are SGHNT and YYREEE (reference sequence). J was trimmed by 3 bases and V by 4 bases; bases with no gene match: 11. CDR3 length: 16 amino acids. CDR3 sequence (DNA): TGTGCCAGCAGCCTACCCACGACAGGGGAGTACACTGAAGCTTTCTTT. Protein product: CASSLPTTGEYTEAFF.

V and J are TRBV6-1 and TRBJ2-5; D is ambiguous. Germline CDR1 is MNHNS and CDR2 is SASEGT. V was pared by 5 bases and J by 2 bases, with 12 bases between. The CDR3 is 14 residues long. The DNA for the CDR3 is TGTGCCAGCAGTCCGGGTGGACCTCAAGAGACCCAGTACTTC. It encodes CASSPGGPQETQYF.

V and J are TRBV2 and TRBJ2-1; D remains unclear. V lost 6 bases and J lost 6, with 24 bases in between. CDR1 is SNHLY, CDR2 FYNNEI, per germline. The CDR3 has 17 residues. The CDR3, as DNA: TGTGCCAGCAGCACGTCTCCCACGAGCCCCTTACGCAATGAGCAGTTCTTC. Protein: CASSTSPTSPLRNEQFF.

The DNA of the CDR3 is TGTGCCAGCAGCTTAGATCGGACTAGCGGGGGGGAAGAGACCCAGTACTTC. It specifies CASSLDRTSGGEETQYF. This chain uses TRBV11-3 with TRBJ2-5, with TRBD2 matching 15 bases. The CDR3 length is 17 residues. Trimming removed 0 bases from V and 3 bases from J; junction bases left unmatched: 2. From germline, CDR1 is SGHNT and CDR2 YENEEA.

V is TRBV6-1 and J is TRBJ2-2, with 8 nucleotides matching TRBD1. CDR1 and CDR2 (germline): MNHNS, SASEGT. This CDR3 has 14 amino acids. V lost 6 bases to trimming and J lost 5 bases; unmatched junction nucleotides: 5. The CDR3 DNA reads TGTGCCAGCAGCGGACAGGGACCGACCGGGGAGCTGTTTTTT. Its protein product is CASSGQGPTGELFF.

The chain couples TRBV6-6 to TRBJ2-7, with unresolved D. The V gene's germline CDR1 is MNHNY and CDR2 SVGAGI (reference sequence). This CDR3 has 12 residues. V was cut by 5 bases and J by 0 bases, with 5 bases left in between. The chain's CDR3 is CASSLISYEQYF. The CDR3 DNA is TGTGCCAGCAGTCTAATCTCCTACGAGCAGTACTTC.

CDR3 bases: TGTGCCAGCAGCAATTTGGACAGGGTTTATGAAAAACTGTTTTTT. This gives the protein CASSNLDRVYEKLFF. This chain joins TRBV21-1 and TRBJ1-4; the table's D call, TRBD1, has no DNA check behind it. TRBV21-1 is reported as a pseudogene. This CDR3 contains 15 residues.

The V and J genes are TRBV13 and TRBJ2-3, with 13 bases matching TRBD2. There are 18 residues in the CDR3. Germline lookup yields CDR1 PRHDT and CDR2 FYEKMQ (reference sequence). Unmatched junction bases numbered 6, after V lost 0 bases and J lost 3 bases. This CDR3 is CASSLGRLAGGLTDTQYF. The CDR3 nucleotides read TGTGCCAGCAGCTTAGGTCGACTAGCGGGGGGCCTAACAGATACGCAGTATTTT.

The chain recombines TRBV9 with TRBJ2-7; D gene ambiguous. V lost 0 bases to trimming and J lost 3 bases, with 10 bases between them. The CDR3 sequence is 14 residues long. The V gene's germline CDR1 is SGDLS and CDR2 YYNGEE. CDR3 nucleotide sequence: TGTGCCAGCAGCGTAGCGGACGAAGGCTACGAGCAGTACTTC. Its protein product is CASSVADEGYEQYF.

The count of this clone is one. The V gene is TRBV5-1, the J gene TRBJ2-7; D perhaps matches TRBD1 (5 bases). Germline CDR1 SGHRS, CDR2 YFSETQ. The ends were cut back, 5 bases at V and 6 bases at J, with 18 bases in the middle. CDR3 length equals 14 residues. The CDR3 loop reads CASRPFQGSGEQYF. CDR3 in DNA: TGCGCCAGCAGACCATTCCAGGGCTCCGGCGAGCAGTACTTC.

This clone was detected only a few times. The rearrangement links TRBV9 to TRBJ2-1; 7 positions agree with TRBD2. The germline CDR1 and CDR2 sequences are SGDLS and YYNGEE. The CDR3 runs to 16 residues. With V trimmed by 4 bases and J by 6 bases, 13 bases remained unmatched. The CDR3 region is CASSPALAHRSNEQFF. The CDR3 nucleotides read TGTGCCAGCAGCCCCGCACTAGCGCATCGCAGCAATGAGCAGTTCTTC.

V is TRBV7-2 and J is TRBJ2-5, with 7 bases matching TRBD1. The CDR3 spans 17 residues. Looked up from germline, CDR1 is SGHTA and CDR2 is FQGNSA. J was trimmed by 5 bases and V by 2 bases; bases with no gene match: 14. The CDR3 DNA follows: TGTGCCAGCAGCTTACCGGCCGACAGGGCCATATGGGAGACCCAGTACTTC. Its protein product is CASSLPADRAIWETQYF.

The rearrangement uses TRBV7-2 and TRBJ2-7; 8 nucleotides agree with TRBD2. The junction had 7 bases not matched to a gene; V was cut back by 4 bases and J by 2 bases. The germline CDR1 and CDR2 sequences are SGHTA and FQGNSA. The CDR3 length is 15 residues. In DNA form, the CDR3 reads TGTGCCAGCAGCTCCACACCAGCGGGGGCCTACGAGCAGTACTTC. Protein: CASSSTPAGAYEQYF.

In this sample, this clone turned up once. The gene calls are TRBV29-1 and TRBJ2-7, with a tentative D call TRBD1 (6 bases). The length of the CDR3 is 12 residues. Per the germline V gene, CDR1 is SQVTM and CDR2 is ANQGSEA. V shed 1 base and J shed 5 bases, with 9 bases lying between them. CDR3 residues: CSVEGQGNEQYF. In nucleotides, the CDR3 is TGCAGCGTTGAAGGCCAGGGGAACGAGCAGTACTTC.